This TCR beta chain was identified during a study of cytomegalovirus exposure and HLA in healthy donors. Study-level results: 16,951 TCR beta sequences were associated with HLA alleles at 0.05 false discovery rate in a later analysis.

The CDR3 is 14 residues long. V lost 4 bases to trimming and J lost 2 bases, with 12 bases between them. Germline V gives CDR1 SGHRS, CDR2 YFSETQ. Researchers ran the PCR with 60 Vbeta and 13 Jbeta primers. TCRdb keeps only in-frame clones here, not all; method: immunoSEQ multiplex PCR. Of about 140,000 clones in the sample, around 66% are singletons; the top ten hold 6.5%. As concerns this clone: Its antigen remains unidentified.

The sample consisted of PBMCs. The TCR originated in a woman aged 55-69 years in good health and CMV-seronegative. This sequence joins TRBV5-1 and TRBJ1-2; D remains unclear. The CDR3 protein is CASSPEMKNYGYTF. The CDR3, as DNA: TGCGCCAGCAGCCCGGAGATGAAGAACTATGGCTACACCTTC.